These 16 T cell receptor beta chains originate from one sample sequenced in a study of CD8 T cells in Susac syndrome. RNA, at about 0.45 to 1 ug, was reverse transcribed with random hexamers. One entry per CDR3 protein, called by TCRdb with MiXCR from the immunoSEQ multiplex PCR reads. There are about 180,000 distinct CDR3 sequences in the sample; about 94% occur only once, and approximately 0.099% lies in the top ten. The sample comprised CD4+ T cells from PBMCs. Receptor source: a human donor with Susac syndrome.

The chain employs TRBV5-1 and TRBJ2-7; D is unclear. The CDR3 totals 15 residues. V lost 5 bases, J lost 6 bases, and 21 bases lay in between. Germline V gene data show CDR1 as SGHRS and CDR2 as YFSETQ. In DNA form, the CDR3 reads TGCGCCAGCAGTCTTGAGGCAGGTCCCGGCGGCGAGCAGTACTTC. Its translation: CASSLEAGPGGEQYF.

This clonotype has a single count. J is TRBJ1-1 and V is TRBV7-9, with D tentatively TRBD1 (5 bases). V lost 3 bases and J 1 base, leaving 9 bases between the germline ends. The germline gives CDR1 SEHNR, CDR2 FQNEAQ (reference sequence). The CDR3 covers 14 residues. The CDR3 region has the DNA TGTGCCAGCAGCTTTCCTACAGGGAACACTGAAGCTTTCTTT. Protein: CASSFPTGNTEAFF.

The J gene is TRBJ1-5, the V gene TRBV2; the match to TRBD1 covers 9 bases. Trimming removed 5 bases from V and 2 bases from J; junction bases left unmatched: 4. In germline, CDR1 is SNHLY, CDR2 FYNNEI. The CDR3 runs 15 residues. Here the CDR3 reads CASSKTGGGNQPQHF. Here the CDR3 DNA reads TGTGCCAGCAGTAAAACAGGGGGCGGCAATCAGCCCCAGCATTTT.

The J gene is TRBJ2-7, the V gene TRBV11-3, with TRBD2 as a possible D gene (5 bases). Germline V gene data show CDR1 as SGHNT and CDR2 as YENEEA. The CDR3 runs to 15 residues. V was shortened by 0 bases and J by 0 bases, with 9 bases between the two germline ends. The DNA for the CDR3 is TGTGCCAGCAGCTTAGAGAGCGGAAGCTCCTACGAGCAGTACTTC. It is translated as CASSLESGSSYEQYF.

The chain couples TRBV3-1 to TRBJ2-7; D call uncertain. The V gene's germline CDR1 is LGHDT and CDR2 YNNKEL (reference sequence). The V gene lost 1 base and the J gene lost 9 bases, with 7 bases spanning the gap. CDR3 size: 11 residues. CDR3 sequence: CASSQGHRQYF. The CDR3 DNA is TGTGCCAGCAGCCAAGGACACCGGCAGTACTTC.

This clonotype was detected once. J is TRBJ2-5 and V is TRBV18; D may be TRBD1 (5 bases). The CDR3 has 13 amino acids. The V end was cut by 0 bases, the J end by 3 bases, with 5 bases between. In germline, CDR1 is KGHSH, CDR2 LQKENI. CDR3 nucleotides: TGTGCCAGCTCACCACCAGGGGAAGAGACCCAGTACTTC. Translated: CASSPPGEETQYF.

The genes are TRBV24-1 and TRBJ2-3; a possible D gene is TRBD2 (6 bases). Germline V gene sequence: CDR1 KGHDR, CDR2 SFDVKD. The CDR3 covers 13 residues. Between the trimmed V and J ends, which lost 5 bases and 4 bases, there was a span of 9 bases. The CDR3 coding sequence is TGTGCCACCAGTGGCAGGAGGGCAGATACGCAGTATTTT. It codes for CATSGRRADTQYF.

CDR3 coding DNA: TGTGCCAGCAGGGAACGGCCCACTGGAGATACGCAGTATTTT. Its protein is CASRERPTGDTQYF. The V gene is TRBV2, the J gene TRBJ2-3; D is ambiguous. The CDR3 consists of 14 residues. Germline CDR1 SNHLY, CDR2 FYNNEI. Trimming removed 6 bases at V and 5 bases at J, with 15 bases between.

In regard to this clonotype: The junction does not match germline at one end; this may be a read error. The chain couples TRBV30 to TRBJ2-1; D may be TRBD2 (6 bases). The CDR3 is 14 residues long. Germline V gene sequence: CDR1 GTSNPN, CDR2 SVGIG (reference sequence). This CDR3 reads CAWHRLVSDNEQFF. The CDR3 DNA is TGTGCCTGGCACCGACTAGTCTCCGACAATGAGCAGTTCTTC. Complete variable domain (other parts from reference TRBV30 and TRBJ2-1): SQTIHQWPATLVQPVGSPLSLECTVEGTSNPNLYWYRQAAGRGLQLLFYSVGIGQISSEVPQNLSASRPQDRQFILSSKKLLLSDSGFYLCAWHRLVSDNEQFFGPGTRLTVL.

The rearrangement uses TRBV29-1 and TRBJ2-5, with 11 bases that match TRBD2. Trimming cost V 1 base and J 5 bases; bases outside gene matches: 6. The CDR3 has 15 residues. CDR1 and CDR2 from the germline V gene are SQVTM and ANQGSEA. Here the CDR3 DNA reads TGCAGCGTTGAAGGTTCACTAGCGGGAGTTGAGACCCAGTACTTC. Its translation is CSVEGSLAGVETQYF.

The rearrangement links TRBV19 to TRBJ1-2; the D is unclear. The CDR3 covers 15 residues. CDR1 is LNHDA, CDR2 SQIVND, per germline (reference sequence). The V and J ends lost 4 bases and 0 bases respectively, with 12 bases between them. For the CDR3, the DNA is TGTGCCAGTAGTAATACGGCAGGCTCTAACTATGGCTACACCTTC. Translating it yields CASSNTAGSNYGYTF.

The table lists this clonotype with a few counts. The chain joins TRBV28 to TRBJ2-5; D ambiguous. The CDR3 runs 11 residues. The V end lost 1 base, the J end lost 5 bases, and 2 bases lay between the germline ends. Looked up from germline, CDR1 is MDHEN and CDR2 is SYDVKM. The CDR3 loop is CASSLLETQYF. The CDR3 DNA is TGTGCCAGCAGTTTATTGGAGACCCAGTACTTC. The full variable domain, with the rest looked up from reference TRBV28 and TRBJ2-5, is DVKVTQSSRYLVKRTGEKVFLECVQDMDHENMFWYRQDPGLGLRLIYFSYDVKMKEKGDIPEGYSVSREKKERFSLILESASTNQTSMYLCASSLLETQYFGPGTRLLVL.

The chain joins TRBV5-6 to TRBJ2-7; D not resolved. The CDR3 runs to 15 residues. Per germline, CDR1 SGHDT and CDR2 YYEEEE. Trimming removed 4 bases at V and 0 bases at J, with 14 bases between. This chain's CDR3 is CASSGRLTSSYEQYF. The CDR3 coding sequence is TGTGCCAGCAGCGGGCGGCTAACTTCCTCCTACGAGCAGTACTTC.

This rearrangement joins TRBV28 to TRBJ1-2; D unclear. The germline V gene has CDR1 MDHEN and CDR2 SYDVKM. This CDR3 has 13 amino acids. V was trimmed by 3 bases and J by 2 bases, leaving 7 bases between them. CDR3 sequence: CASSFKANYGYTF. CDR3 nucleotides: TGTGCCAGCAGTTTTAAGGCCAACTATGGCTACACCTTC.

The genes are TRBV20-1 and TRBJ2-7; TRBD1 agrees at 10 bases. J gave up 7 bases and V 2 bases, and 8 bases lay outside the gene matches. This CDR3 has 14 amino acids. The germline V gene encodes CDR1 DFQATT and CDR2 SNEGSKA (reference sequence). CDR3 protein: CSARNPTGGLEQYF. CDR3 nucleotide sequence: TGCAGTGCTAGAAACCCGACAGGGGGCCTTGAGCAGTACTTC.

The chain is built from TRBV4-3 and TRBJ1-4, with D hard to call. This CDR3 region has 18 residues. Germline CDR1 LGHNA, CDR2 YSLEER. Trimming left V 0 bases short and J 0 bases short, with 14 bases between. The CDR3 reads CASSQDKRSGATNEKLFF. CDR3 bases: TGCGCCAGCAGCCAAGATAAAAGATCTGGGGCAACTAATGAAAAACTGTTTTTT.